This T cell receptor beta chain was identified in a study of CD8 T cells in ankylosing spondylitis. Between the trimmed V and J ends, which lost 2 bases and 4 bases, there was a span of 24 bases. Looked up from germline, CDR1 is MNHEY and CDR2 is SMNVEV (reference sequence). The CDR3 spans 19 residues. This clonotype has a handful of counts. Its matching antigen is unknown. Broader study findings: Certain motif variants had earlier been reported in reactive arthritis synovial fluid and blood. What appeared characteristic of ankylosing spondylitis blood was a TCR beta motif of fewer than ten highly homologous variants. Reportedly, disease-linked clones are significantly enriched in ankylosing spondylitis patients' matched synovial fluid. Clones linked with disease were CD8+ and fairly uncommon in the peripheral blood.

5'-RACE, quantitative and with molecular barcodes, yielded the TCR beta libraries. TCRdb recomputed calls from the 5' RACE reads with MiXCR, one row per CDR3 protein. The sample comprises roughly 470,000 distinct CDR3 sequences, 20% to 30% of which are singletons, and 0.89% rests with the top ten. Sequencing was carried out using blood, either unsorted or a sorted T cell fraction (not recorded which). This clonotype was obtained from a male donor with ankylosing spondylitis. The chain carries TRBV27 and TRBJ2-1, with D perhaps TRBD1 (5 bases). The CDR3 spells CASSLRGLWTNPSYNEQFF. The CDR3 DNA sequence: TGTGCCAGCAGTTTAAGGGGTTTATGGACCAACCCCTCGTACAATGAGCAGTTCTTC.